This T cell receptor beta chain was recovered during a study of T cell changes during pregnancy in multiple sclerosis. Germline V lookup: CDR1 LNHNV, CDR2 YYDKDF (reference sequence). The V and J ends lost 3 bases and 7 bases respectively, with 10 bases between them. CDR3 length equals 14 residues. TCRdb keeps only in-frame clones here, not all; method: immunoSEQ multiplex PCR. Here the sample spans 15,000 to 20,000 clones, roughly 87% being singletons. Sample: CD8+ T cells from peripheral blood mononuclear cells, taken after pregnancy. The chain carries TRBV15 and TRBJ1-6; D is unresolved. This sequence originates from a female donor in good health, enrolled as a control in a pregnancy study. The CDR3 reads CATSSYRFNSPLHF. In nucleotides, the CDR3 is TGTGCCACCAGCAGTTACAGATTCAATTCACCCCTCCACTTT. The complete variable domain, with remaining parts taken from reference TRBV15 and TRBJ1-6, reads DAMVIQNPRYQVTQFGKPVTLSCSQTLNHNVMYWYQQKSSQAPKLLFHYYDKDFNNEADTPDNFQSRRPNTSFCFLDIRSPGLGDTAMYLCATSSYRFNSPLHFGNGTRLTVT.